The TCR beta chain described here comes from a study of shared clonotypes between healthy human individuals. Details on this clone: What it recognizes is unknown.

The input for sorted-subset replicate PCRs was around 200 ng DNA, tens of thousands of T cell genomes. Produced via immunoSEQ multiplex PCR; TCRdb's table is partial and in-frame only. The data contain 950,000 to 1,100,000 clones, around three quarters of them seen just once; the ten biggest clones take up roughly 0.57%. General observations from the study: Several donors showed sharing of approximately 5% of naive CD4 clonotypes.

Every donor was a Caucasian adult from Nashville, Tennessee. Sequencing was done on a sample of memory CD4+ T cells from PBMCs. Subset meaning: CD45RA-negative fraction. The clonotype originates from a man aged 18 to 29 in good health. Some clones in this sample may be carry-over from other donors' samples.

The DNA for the CDR3 is TGCAGTGCTATAGTCAGGGGTGAAGCTTTCTTT. Protein sequence: CSAIVRGEAFF. This chain joins TRBV20-1 and TRBJ1-1; possible D gene TRBD1, 6 bases. V gave up 4 bases and J gave up 7 bases, with 10 bases separating them. The CDR3 loop spans 11 amino acids. CDR1 DFQATT and CDR2 SNEGSKA come from the germline V gene (reference sequence).